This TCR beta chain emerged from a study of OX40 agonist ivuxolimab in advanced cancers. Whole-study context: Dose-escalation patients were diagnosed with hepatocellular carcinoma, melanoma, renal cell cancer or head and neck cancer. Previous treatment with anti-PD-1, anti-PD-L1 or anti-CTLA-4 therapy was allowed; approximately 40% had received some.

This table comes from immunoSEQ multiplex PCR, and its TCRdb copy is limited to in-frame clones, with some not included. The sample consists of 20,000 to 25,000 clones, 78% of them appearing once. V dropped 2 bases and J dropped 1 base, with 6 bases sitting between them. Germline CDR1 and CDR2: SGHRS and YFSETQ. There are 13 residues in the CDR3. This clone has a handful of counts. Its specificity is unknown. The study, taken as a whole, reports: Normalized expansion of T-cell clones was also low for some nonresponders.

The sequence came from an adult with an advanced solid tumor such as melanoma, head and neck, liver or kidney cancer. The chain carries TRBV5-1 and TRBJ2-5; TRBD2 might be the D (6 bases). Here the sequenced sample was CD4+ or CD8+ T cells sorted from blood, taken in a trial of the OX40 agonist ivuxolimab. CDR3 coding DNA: TGCGCCAGCAGCTTTAGCGGCCAAGAGACCCAGTACTTC. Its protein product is CASSFSGQETQYF.